Listed below are T cell receptor beta chains from one sample, sequenced in a study of cytomegalovirus exposure and HLA in healthy donors. Data came from immunoSEQ multiplex PCR; TCRdb stores just in-frame clones and leaves some out. In the table there are 100,000 to 150,000 clones, roughly 80% of which are singletons. The material sequenced was PBMCs. These receptors were obtained from a woman in her thirties or forties in good health and CMV-seropositive. Each CDR3 is given with its conserved first and last residue. Each record gives: J gene, V gene, clone size, D gene, CDR3 DNA, CDR3 protein. D genes are given only for firm matches. The size entry is marked missing in some rows and otherwise reads once, few, many or a size class.

j_gene: TRBJ1-1
v_gene: TRBV4-2
abundance: .
d_gene: .
CDR3nt: TGTGCCAGCAGCCAAGTCCCGACAGGAGATACTCCTTTCTTT
CDR3aa: CASSQVPTGDTPFF

j_gene: TRBJ2-7
v_gene: TRBV15
abundance: .
d_gene: .
CDR3nt: TGTGCCACCAGCATCGCTAGTCAAGACTACGAGCAGTACTTC
CDR3aa: CATSIASQDYEQYF

j_gene: TRBJ2-4
v_gene: TRBV21-1
abundance: .
d_gene: .
CDR3nt: TGTGCCAGCAGCACGAGACAGAATTTGGGCAAAAACATTCAGTACTTC
CDR3aa: CASSTRQNLGKNIQYF

j_gene: TRBJ2-1
v_gene: TRBV7-9
abundance: .
d_gene: TRBD2
CDR3nt: TGTGCCAGCAGCTTGGGGGACACTCGACTAGCGGGACAGTTCTTC
CDR3aa: CASSLGDTRLAGQFF

j_gene: TRBJ1-1
v_gene: TRBV5-1
abundance: .
d_gene: TRBD1
CDR3nt: TGCGCCAGCAGCTTACCCGGGACAGGGAATACTGAAGCTTTCTTT
CDR3aa: CASSLPGTGNTEAFF

j_gene: TRBJ2-7
v_gene: TRBV15
abundance: .
d_gene: .
CDR3nt: TGTGCCACCAGCAGGGGTGGACAGGGAGGGGCCTACGAGCAGTACTTC
CDR3aa: CATSRGGQGGAYEQYF

j_gene: TRBJ1-5
v_gene: TRBV28
abundance: once
d_gene: TRBD1
CDR3nt: TGTGCCAGCAGCACGGACAGGTCCCGACCCCAGCATTTT
CDR3aa: CASSTDRSRPQHF

j_gene: TRBJ2-3
v_gene: TRBV27
abundance: .
d_gene: TRBD2
CDR3nt: TGTGCCAGTCGGCGGGGGTACGGGGTTAGCACAGATACGCAGTATTTT
CDR3aa: CASRRGYGVSTDTQYF

j_gene: TRBJ1-6
v_gene: TRBV30
abundance: few
d_gene: TRBD1
CDR3nt: TGTGCCTGTGTGGGACAGGAAAGTTCACCCCTCCACTTT
CDR3aa: CACVGQESSPLHF

j_gene: TRBJ2-5
v_gene: TRBV7-9
abundance: .
d_gene: .
CDR3nt: TGTGCCAGCAGCTCCGGACTGGCCTTACAAGAGACCCAGTACTTC
CDR3aa: CASSSGLALQETQYF

j_gene: TRBJ1-6
v_gene: TRBV9
abundance: .
d_gene: .
CDR3nt: TGTGCCAGCAGCGCAGATCCCACAGGGTCCTCACCCCTCCACTTT
CDR3aa: CASSADPTGSSPLHF

j_gene: TRBJ2-7
v_gene: TRBV7-2
abundance: .
d_gene: TRBD1
CDR3nt: TGTGCCAGCAGCAAGGCCGGGACAGGGGGCCACGAGCAGTACTTC
CDR3aa: CASSKAGTGGHEQYF

j_gene: TRBJ1-3
v_gene: TRBV5-6
abundance: .
d_gene: .
CDR3nt: TGTGCCAGCAGCTCCGTAATCGTGAACACCATATATTTT
CDR3aa: CASSSVIVNTIYF

j_gene: TRBJ1-2
v_gene: TRBV4-1
abundance: few
d_gene: .
CDR3nt: TGCGCCAGCAGCCAAGACCAGGCAGGGCCCTATGGCTACACCTTC
CDR3aa: CASSQDQAGPYGYTF

j_gene: TRBJ1-3
v_gene: TRBV19
abundance: few
d_gene: TRBD1
CDR3nt: TGTGCCAGTAGTTCCCGACAGGGGGCTGGAGGAAACACCATATATTTT
CDR3aa: CASSSRQGAGGNTIYF

j_gene: TRBJ1-1
v_gene: TRBV9
abundance: .
d_gene: .
CDR3nt: TGTGCCAGCAGGCCACAGGGAACGTCTGAAGCTTTCTTT
CDR3aa: CASRPQGTSEAFF

j_gene: TRBJ2-1
v_gene: TRBV6-1
abundance: .
d_gene: TRBD1
CDR3nt: TGTGCCAGCAGGTTCCGGGACAGTCTCAATGAGCAGTTCTTC
CDR3aa: CASRFRDSLNEQFF

j_gene: TRBJ2-3
v_gene: TRBV19
abundance: .
d_gene: TRBD1
CDR3nt: TGTGCCAGTAGTAACCGGGACAGGGTCACAGATACGCAGTATTTT
CDR3aa: CASSNRDRVTDTQYF

j_gene: TRBJ2-5
v_gene: TRBV6-1
abundance: few
d_gene: TRBD2
CDR3nt: TGTGCCAGCAGTCCGGGTAGCCGGGGGGAAGAGACCCAGTACTTC
CDR3aa: CASSPGSRGEETQYF

j_gene: TRBJ2-3
v_gene: TRBV9
abundance: .
d_gene: .
CDR3nt: TGTGCCAGCAGCCGTACAGCCACCTCCACAGATACGCAGTATTTT
CDR3aa: CASSRTATSTDTQYF

j_gene: TRBJ2-2
v_gene: TRBV7-7
abundance: .
d_gene: .
CDR3nt: TGTGCCAGCAGCTTATCACCAGGGGAAACCGGGGAGCTGTTTTTT
CDR3aa: CASSLSPGETGELFF

j_gene: TRBJ1-2
v_gene: TRBV5-1
abundance: .
d_gene: TRBD1
CDR3nt: TGCGCCAGCAGCTTGGAAGGGGGCTCCGTCTATGGCTACACCTTC
CDR3aa: CASSLEGGSVYGYTF

j_gene: TRBJ1-5
v_gene: TRBV19
abundance: .
d_gene: .
CDR3nt: TGTGCCAGTAGTATAGACCCCCAGGGTACAAGCAATCAGCCCCAGCATTTT
CDR3aa: CASSIDPQGTSNQPQHF

j_gene: TRBJ1-5
v_gene: TRBV5-8
abundance: few
d_gene: TRBD1
CDR3nt: TGTGCCAGCAGCCCGGGACAGGGGAGTGAGCCCCAGCATTTT
CDR3aa: CASSPGQGSEPQHF

j_gene: TRBJ2-1
v_gene: TRBV2
abundance: .
d_gene: TRBD2
CDR3nt: TGTGCCAGCAGTGAAGAGTTTGCACTAGCGGGGTATGAGCAGTTCTTC
CDR3aa: CASSEEFALAGYEQFF

j_gene: TRBJ1-5
v_gene: TRBV28
abundance: once
d_gene: TRBD1
CDR3nt: TGTGCCAGCAGTGTGACAGGGTTGGATCAGCCCCAGCATTTT
CDR3aa: CASSVTGLDQPQHF